These 13 T cell receptor beta chains originate from one sample sequenced in a study of Graves' ophthalmopathy and Graves' hyperthyroidism listed by TCRdb under 2018. Sequencing instrument: Illumina HiSeq 2000. For repertoire sequencing, TCR beta CDR3 regions were amplified from RNA transcripts. The first round was an RT-PCR using HTBI primers with the Qiagen OneStep RT-PCR kit, and this first round was followed by a second-round multiplex PCR, then size selection and purification. TCRdb itself trimmed the public reads at Q25 with fastp, ran MiXCR and retained productive beta chains. CDR3 protein duplicates are merged, each entry listing the most common genes and DNA. Here the sample has 500,000 to 700,000 distinct CDR3 sequences; under 45% occur a single time. The ten most abundant clones make up less than 4.5% of the sample. Sample: peripheral blood or thyroid tissue (not recorded which). These receptors came from an adult man with Graves' hyperthyroidism.

This clonotype appeared once. The chain joins TRBV7-3 to TRBJ2-3; 8 bases map to TRBD2. The CDR3 consists of 14 residues. V shed 4 bases and J 2 bases; nucleotides not matched to a gene: 2. Germline lookup yields CDR1 SGHTA and CDR2 FQGTGA. In nucleotides, the CDR3 is TGTGCCAGCAGCTCCGGACTAGCCACAGATACGCAGTATTTT. Translation gives CASSSGLATDTQYF.

In this sample, this clonotype turned up many times. This chain connects TRBV19 to TRBJ2-2; D call uncertain. Trimming took off 5 bases at V and 1 base at J, with 5 bases between the two ends. This CDR3 has 13 residues. The germline gives CDR1 LNHDA, CDR2 SQIVND (reference sequence). The CDR3 coding sequence is TGTGCCAGTAGTGACCGGAACACCGGGGAGCTGTTTTTT. Translation: CASSDRNTGELFF.

The V call is TRBV25-1, the J call TRBJ2-7; D might be TRBD2 (5 bases). CDR1 and CDR2 (germline): MGHDK, SYGVNS. This CDR3 is built from 12 residues. Trimming removed 10 bases at V and 1 base at J, with 11 bases between. CDR3 nucleotide sequence: TGTGCCAAAGCGGAACTGTCCTACGAGCAGTACTTC. It specifies CAKAELSYEQYF.

As for this clonotype: A read error may account for a junction end that differs from germline. The J gene is TRBJ2-5, the V gene TRBV7-3, with D perhaps TRBD2 (6 bases). CDR3 size: 13 residues. Germline CDR1 SGHTA, CDR2 FQGTGA. The DNA for the CDR3 is TGCGCCAGCAGCTCGACTAGTCGAGGGACCCTGTACTTC. Translated, it gives CASSSTSRGTLYF.

This clonotype was seen just once. A much larger clone is a single base away; this may be a read error. The V call is TRBV9, the J call TRBJ1-2, with a weak D call TRBD1 (6 bases). The CDR3 length is 15 residues. Germline V gene data show CDR1 as SGDLS and CDR2 as YYNGEE. The CDR3 sequence is CANSAARGGAYGYTF. The CDR3 nucleotides are TGTGCCAACAGCGCAGCCCGGGGGGGCGCCTATGGCTACACCTTC. Variable domain in full (rest from reference TRBV9 and TRBJ1-2): DSGVTQTPKHLITATGQRVTLRCSPRSGDLSVYWYQQSLDQGLQFLIQYYNGEERAKGNILERFSAQQFPDLHSELNLSSLELGDSALYFCANSAARGGAYGYTFGSGTRLTVV.

This clonotype was counted between two and nine times. The rearrangement uses TRBV20-1 and TRBJ1-5; D gene ambiguous. Trimming left V 4 bases short and J 5 bases short, with 6 bases between. The CDR3 consists of 11 residues. Germline CDR1 is DFQATT and CDR2 is SNEGSKA (reference sequence). Here the CDR3 reads CSATGDQPQHF. The CDR3 DNA reads as TGCAGTGCTACCGGGGATCAGCCCCAGCATTTT.

This clonotype was recorded many times. The CDR3 loop is CASSLKGGGEQYF. CDR3 bases: TGTGCCAGCAGCCTAAAAGGGGGGGGCGAGCAGTACTTC. The gene calls are TRBV7-8 and TRBJ2-7; weak D call: TRBD2 (7 bases). From germline, CDR1 is SGHVS and CDR2 FQNEAQ. V dropped 5 bases and J dropped 6 bases, with 14 bases sitting between them. CDR3 length: 13 amino acids. Combining the CDR3 with reference TRBV7-8 and TRBJ2-7 gives the whole variable domain GAGVSQSPRYKVAKRGQDVALRCDPISGHVSLFWYQQALGQGPEFLTYFQNEAQLDKSGLPSDRFFAERPEGSVSTLKIQRTQQEDSAVYLCASSLKGGGEQYFGPGTRLTVT.

This chain joins TRBV15 and TRBJ2-7; 7 bases align to TRBD1. Germline CDR1 is LNHNV and CDR2 is YYDKDF (reference sequence). The CDR3 contains 16 residues. The ends lost 3 bases at V and 7 bases at J; junction bases unmatched: 15. The DNA of the CDR3 is TGTGCCACCAGCAGCTCACCCATGACCCCAGGGGGAGAGCAGTACTTC. This codes for CATSSSPMTPGGEQYF. Using reference TRBV15 and TRBJ2-7 for the parts outside the CDR3, the full variable domain is DAMVIQNPRYQVTQFGKPVTLSCSQTLNHNVMYWYQQKSSQAPKLLFHYYDKDFNNEADTPDNFQSRRPNTSFCFLDIRSPGLGDTAMYLCATSSSPMTPGGEQYFGPGTRLTVT.

There are many counts of this clonotype. The chain links TRBV25-1 to TRBJ1-1; D is uncertain. The CDR3 length is 14 residues. Deletions cut 3 bases from V and 3 bases from J, with 11 bases between. CDR1 and CDR2 (germline): MGHDK, SYGVNS. The CDR3 loop is CASSDVNTYTEAFF. In DNA, the CDR3 is TGTGCCAGCAGTGATGTCAACACCTACACTGAAGCTTTCTTT.

This clonotype came up once. This may arise from a read error, as a much more abundant clone is one base away. V usage is TRBV20-1 and J usage is TRBJ2-5; TRBD2 aligns across 12 bases. Germline V gene data show CDR1 as DFQATT and CDR2 as SNEGSKA (reference sequence). V shed 4 bases and J 7 bases; nucleotides not matched to a gene: 13. This CDR3 is built from 16 residues. The CDR3 loop is CSATRLAGDLGGTQYF. The CDR3, as DNA: TGCAGTGCTACTAGACTAGCGGGGGACCTGGGAGGGACCCAGTACTTC.

Comments on this clonotype: This may be a read error: a much more frequent sequence differs by one nucleotide. The CDR3 nucleotides read TGTGCCAGCAGCCGGGGCGGCCACATTGAAGCTTTCTTT. Amino acids: CASSRGGHIEAFF. This chain joins TRBV14 and TRBJ1-1; possible D gene TRBD1, 5 bases. CDR3 length: 13 amino acids. V was cut by 4 bases and J by 7 bases, with 13 bases left in between. CDR1 SGHDN and CDR2 FVKESK come from the germline V gene.

This chain connects TRBV4-1 to TRBJ2-7; TRBD2 might be the D (5 bases). The germline V and J ends were trimmed by 0 bases and 2 bases, with 8 bases remaining between them. CDR3 length equals 14 residues. The germline CDR1 and CDR2 sequences are MGHRA and YSYEKL. CDR3 loop: CASSQEDGTYEQYF. DNA of the CDR3: TGCGCCAGCAGCCAAGAGGACGGGACCTACGAGCAGTACTTC.

The chain uses TRBV24-1 and TRBJ2-6, with a weak D call TRBD2 (5 bases). The CDR3 consists of 16 residues. Germline-derived CDR1 and CDR2 are KGHDR and SFDVKD. The germline V and J ends were trimmed by 4 bases and 3 bases, with 12 bases remaining between them. This chain's CDR3 is CATSDPGKRGANVLTF. The CDR3 nucleotides read TGTGCCACCAGTGACCCCGGGAAACGTGGGGCCAACGTCCTGACTTTC.